This T cell receptor (beta chain) emerged from a study of PD-1 blockade in classical Hodgkin lymphoma. Findings of the study overall: CD4+ but not CD8+ TCR diversity rose significantly by C4D1. Why the repertoires differ is still unclear, perhaps disease activity or prior therapy.

As for this clone: What it binds is unknown.

Clones were read by immunoSEQ multiplex PCR, and TCRdb kept only the in-frame ones, dropping some. The sample carries roughly 18,000 clones, 65% to 80% recorded once. Documented time point: cycle 4 day 1 (C4D1), after five to seven weeks of nivolumab. Every one of the patients relapsed after autologous stem cell transplantation (brentuximab vedotin exposure was variable). Magnetic negative selection of thawed PBMCs was the method by which CD4+ T cells were purified. The TCR was taken from a human donor with classical Hodgkin lymphoma. The material was CD4+ T cells from blood, obtained before the fourth cycle of nivolumab.

As DNA, the CDR3 is TGTGCCAGCAGTCCTCGTCGGGGGGATCGTTCCTACGAGCAGTACTTC. It encodes CASSPRRGDRSYEQYF. The chain uses TRBV6-6 and TRBJ2-7, with 7 bases matching TRBD2. CDR1 MNHNY and CDR2 SVGAGI come from the germline V gene (reference sequence). V was clipped by 5 bases and J by 1 base; unmatched bases: 11. The CDR3 has 16 amino acids.